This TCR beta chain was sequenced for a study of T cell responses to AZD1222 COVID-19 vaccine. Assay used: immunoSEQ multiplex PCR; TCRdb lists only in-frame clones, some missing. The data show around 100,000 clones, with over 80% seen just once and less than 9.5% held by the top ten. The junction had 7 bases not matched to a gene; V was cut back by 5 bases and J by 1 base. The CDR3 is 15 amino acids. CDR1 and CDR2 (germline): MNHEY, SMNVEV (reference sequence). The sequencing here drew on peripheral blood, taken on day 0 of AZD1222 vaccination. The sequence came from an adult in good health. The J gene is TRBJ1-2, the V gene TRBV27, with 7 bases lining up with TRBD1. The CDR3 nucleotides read TGTGCCAGCAGTCTCCAGGGACAGCTTAACTATGGCTACACCTTC. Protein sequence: CASSLQGQLNYGYTF.